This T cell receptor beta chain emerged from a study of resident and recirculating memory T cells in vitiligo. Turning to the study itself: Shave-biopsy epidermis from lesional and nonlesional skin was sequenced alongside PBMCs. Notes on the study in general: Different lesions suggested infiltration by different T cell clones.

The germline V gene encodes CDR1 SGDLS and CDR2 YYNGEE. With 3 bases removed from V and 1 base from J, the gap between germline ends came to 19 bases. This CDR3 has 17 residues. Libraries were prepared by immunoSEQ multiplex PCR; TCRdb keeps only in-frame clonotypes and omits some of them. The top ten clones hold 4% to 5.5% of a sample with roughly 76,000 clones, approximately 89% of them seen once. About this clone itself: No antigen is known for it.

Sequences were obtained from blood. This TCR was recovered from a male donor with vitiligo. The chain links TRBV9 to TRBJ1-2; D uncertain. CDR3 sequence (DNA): TGTGCCAGCAGCGGCCGTTTGACAACGGCGCTTAACTATGGCTACACCTTC. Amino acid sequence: CASSGRLTTALNYGYTF.